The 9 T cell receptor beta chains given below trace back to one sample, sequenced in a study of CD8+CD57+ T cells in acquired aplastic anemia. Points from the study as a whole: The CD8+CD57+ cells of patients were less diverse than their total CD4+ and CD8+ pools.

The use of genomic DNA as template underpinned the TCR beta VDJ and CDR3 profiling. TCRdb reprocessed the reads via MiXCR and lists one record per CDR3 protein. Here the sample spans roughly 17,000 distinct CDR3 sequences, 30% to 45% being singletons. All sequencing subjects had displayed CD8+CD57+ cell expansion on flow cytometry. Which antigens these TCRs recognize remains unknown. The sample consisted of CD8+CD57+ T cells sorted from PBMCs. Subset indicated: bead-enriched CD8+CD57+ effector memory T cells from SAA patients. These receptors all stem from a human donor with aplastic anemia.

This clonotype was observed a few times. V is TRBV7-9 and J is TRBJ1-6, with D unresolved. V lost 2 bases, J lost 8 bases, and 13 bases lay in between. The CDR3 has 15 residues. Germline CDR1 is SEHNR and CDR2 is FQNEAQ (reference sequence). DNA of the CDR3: TGTGCCAGCAGCTTACTGGGGATCTTGGATTCACCCCTCCACTTT. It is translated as CASSLLGILDSPLHF.

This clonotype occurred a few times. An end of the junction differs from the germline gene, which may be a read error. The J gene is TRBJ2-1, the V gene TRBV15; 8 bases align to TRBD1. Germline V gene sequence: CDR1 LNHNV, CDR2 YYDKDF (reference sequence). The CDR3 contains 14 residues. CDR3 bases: TGTGCTACCAGCAGCGCCGGGACAGGATACGAGCAGTTCTTC. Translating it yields CATSSAGTGYEQFF. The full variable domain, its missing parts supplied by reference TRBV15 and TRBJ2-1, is DAMVIQNPRYQVTQFGKPVTLSCSQTLNHNVMYWYQQKSSQAPKLLFHYYDKDFNNEADTPDNFQSRRPNTSFCFLDIRSPGLGDTAMYLCATSSAGTGYEQFFGPGTRLTVL.

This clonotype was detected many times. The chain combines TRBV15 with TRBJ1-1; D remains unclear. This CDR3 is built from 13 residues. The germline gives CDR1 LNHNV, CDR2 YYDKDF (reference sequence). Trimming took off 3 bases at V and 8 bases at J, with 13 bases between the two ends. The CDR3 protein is CATSSSGNLEAFF. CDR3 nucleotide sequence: TGTGCCACCAGCAGCTCCGGGAACCTAGAAGCTTTCTTT. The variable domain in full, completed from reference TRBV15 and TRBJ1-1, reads DAMVIQNPRYQVTQFGKPVTLSCSQTLNHNVMYWYQQKSSQAPKLLFHYYDKDFNNEADTPDNFQSRRPNTSFCFLDIRSPGLGDTAMYLCATSSSGNLEAFFGQGTRLTVV.

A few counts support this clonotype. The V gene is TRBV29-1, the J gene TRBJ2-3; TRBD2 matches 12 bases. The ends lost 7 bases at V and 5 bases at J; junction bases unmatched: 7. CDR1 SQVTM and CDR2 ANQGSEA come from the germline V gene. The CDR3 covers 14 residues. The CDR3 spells CSAGLAGGRDTQYF. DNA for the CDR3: TGCAGCGCTGGGCTAGCGGGGGGGCGAGATACGCAGTATTTT.

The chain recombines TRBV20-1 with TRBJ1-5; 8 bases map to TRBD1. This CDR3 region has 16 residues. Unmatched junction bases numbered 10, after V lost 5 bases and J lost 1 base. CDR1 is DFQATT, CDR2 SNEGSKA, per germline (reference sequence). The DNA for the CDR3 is TGCAGTGCTGCTACCCAGACAGGGGCAAGCAATCAGCCCCAGCATTTT. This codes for CSAATQTGASNQPQHF.

CDR3 in amino acids: CASSHPRTDNTEAFF. The CDR3 nucleotides are TGTGCCAGTAGTCACCCAAGGACAGACAACACTGAAGCTTTCTTT. The V and J genes are TRBV19 and TRBJ1-1; tentatively, D is TRBD1 (6 bases). V lost 5 bases and J 2 bases, leaving 15 bases between the germline ends. The CDR3 runs 15 residues. Germline V lookup: CDR1 LNHDA, CDR2 SQIVND (reference sequence).

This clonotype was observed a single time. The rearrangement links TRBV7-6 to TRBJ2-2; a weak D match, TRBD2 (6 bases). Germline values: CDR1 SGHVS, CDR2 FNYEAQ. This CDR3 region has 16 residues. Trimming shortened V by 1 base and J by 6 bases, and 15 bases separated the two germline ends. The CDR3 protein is CASSLGVTGEPGELFF. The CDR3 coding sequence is TGTGCCAGCAGCTTAGGAGTGACGGGGGAACCCGGGGAGCTGTTTTTT.

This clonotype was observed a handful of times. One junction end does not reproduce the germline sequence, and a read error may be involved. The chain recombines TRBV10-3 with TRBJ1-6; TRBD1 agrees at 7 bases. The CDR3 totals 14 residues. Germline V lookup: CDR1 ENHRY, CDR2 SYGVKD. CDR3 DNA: TGTGCCATCAGGAGGGGGCAGGATAATCCACCCCTCCACTTT. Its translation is CAIRRGQDNPPLHF.

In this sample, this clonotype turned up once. CDR3 protein: CSADVIGGHKNIQYF. CDR3 DNA: TGCAGTGCGGACGTGATAGGGGGGCACAAAAACATTCAGTACTTC. The chain couples TRBV20-1 to TRBJ2-4, with D perhaps assigned TRBD1 or TRBD2 (6 bases each). The CDR3 has 15 amino acids. Germline CDR1 reads DFQATT; CDR2 reads SNEGSKA (reference sequence). Trimming removed 6 bases at V and 3 bases at J, with 18 bases between.